Below are 2 T cell receptor beta chains sequenced from a single sample in a study of control samples from healthy donors and cancer patients. Only in-frame clones appear in the TCRdb table, and some are missing; sequencing was by immunoSEQ multiplex PCR. The sample yields 200,000 or so clones, around 94% seen once. Sequencing input: blood. These receptors were obtained from a man in his fifties or sixties in good health.

This chain joins TRBV10-2 and TRBJ1-5; D unclear. The germline CDR1 and CDR2 sequences are WSHSY and SAAADI. CDR3 length: 14 residues. Trimming stripped 7 bases from V and 5 bases from J, with 15 bases between. The CDR3 nucleotides read TGCGCCAGCAAGGGTCAGCACCAAGATCAGCCCCAGCATTTT. Protein: CASKGQHQDQPQHF.

The chain recombines TRBV4-1 with TRBJ2-3, with 10 bases that match TRBD2. Losses at the gene ends were 4 bases for V and 0 bases for J; bases not matched to a gene: 7. Germline V lookup: CDR1 MGHRA, CDR2 YSYEKL. The CDR3 has 17 residues. The CDR3 is CASSPWGAGGSTDTQYF. DNA of the CDR3: TGCGCCAGCAGCCCCTGGGGAGCGGGGGGGAGCACAGATACGCAGTATTTT.